The sequence of this T cell receptor (beta chain) was determined in a study of control samples from healthy donors and cancer patients. The germline V gene has CDR1 SGHRS and CDR2 YFSETQ. The CDR3 length is 13 residues. V dropped 4 bases and J dropped 1 base, with 9 bases sitting between them. Repertoires were generated with immunoSEQ multiplex PCR, while TCRdb's copy carries only in-frame clones and drops some. The profile covers some 79,000 clones, with 70% to 90% appearing a single time and more than 5.5% taken by the ten largest. Sequenced: blood. The TCR was taken from a man in his forties or fifties in good health. This chain connects TRBV5-1 to TRBJ2-7, with D maybe TRBD1 (5 bases). The CDR3 protein is CASSADNSYEQYF. CDR3 in DNA: TGCGCCAGCAGCGCGGACAATTCCTACGAGCAGTACTTC.